This T cell receptor (beta chain) was retrieved from a study of CD8+ T cells in alopecia areata. About the study: Tofacitinib dosing lasted 6 to 18 months, which was then followed by 6 months off drug.

After isolation, RNA underwent reverse transcription to generate cDNA as the sequencing template. Produced via immunoSEQ multiplex PCR; TCRdb's table is partial and in-frame only. The sample yields 110,000 to 150,000 clones, about 51% seen once. CDR1 and CDR2 (germline): LNHDA, SQIVND (reference sequence). Trimming took 9 bases from V and 8 from J, leaving 16 bases between them. This CDR3 spans 12 amino acids. Treatment noted: oral pan-JAK inhibitor, 5-10 mg twice daily. This clone was seen only once. V gene TRBV19 combines with J gene TRBJ1-2; a possible D gene is TRBD1 (5 bases). The source material was CD8+ T cells sorted from blood, sampled at week 4, from a patient treated with tofacitinib. The receptor was isolated from a human donor with alopecia areata. The CDR3 reads CASGPQGLGYTF. The CDR3 DNA sequence: TGTGCCAGCGGACCGCAGGGATTGGGCTACACCTTC.